These 28 T cell receptor beta chains were all obtained from the same sample, sequenced in a study of shared clonotypes between healthy human individuals. Naivety among CD8 cells was defined by CD45RO negativity and positive CCR7 selection, thereby excluding terminally differentiated effector memory CD45RA+ cells. Using immunoSEQ multiplex PCR, the repertoire was profiled, and TCRdb retains in-frame clones only, with some absent. The sample lists fewer than 850,000 clones, just over 95% occurring once. Sequenced input: naive CD8+ T cells sorted from blood. The receptors come from a man aged 30 to 39 in good health.

In this sample, this clone turned up a few times. CDR3 sequence reads: CATSSQSTSYEQYF. The CDR3 coding sequence is TGTGCCACCAGCAGTCAGAGTACGTCCTACGAGCAGTACTTC. The chain has TRBV15 and TRBJ2-7, with unresolved D. The germline gives CDR1 LNHNV, CDR2 YYDKDF (reference sequence). The CDR3 has 14 residues. Deletions cut 3 bases from V and 1 base from J, with 10 bases between.

The chain is built from TRBV9 and TRBJ1-1; D is undetermined. This CDR3 has 16 residues. Germline CDR1 is SGDLS and CDR2 is YYNGEE. Trimming removed 7 bases at V and 1 base at J, with 20 bases between. CDR3 nucleotides: TGTGCCAGCGGATCCTCCCCCACGGGTACGAACACTGAAGCTTTCTTT. Protein sequence: CASGSSPTGTNTEAFF.

This clone appeared a single time. V and J are TRBV7-8 and TRBJ1-5, with TRBD1 as a possible D gene (6 bases). CDR1 and CDR2 (germline): SGHVS, FQNEAQ. The CDR3 spans 16 residues. V was trimmed by 5 bases and J by 0 bases, leaving 14 bases between them. The DNA for the CDR3 is TGTGCCAGCAGCCCAGGGGCCGTCTATAGCAATCAGCCCCAGCATTTT. This encodes CASSPGAVYSNQPQHF. Variable domain in full (rest from reference TRBV7-8 and TRBJ1-5): GAGVSQSPRYKVAKRGQDVALRCDPISGHVSLFWYQQALGQGPEFLTYFQNEAQLDKSGLPSDRFFAERPEGSVSTLKIQRTQQEDSAVYLCASSPGAVYSNQPQHFGDGTRLSIL.

The V call is TRBV7-2, the J call TRBJ1-1, with D unclear. The CDR3 sequence is 16 residues long. V was shortened by 1 base and J by 5 bases, with 17 bases between the two germline ends. The V gene's germline CDR1 is SGHTA and CDR2 FQGNSA. The CDR3 is CASSLGEPYRRTEAFF. DNA for the CDR3: TGTGCCAGCAGCTTAGGGGAACCCTATCGGAGGACTGAAGCTTTCTTT.

The J gene is TRBJ2-7, the V gene TRBV9; possible D gene TRBD1, 6 bases. Germline CDR1 reads SGDLS; CDR2 reads YYNGEE. The CDR3 contains 17 residues. Trimming took off 0 bases at V and 3 bases at J, with 19 bases between the two ends. CDR3: CASSVGLGAGSYYEQYF. CDR3 nucleotides: TGTGCCAGCAGCGTAGGCTTGGGGGCAGGGAGCTACTACGAGCAGTACTTC. The whole variable domain, remainder taken from reference TRBV9 and TRBJ2-7, is DSGVTQTPKHLITATGQRVTLRCSPRSGDLSVYWYQQSLDQGLQFLIQYYNGEERAKGNILERFSAQQFPDLHSELNLSSLELGDSALYFCASSVGLGAGSYYEQYFGPGTRLTVT.

This clone was detected once. The rearrangement uses TRBV29-1 and TRBJ2-1; D is undetermined. The CDR3 totals 11 residues. Germline V CDR1 and CDR2: SQVTM, ANQGSEA. V was clipped by 5 bases and J by 3 bases, with 5 bases between them. The CDR3 nucleotides are TGCAGCGTTCGGCGCTACAATGAGCAGTTCTTC. Translation: CSVRRYNEQFF.

V and J are TRBV10-3 and TRBJ2-3; D is unresolved. V lost 3 bases, J lost 3 bases, and 7 bases lay in between. Germline lookup yields CDR1 ENHRY and CDR2 SYGVKD. The CDR3 sequence is 13 residues long. The CDR3 DNA reads TGTGCCATCAGTGAAGAGGCAACAGATACGCAGTATTTT. It yields the protein CAISEEATDTQYF.

This chain uses TRBV5-1 with TRBJ2-7; D is perhaps TRBD1 or TRBD2 (5 bases each). V lost 0 bases and J 0 bases, leaving 7 bases between the germline ends. The CDR3 runs to 14 residues. Germline V CDR1 and CDR2: SGHRS, YFSETQ. The CDR3 loop is CASSLDGGSYEQYF. As DNA, the CDR3 is TGCGCCAGCAGCTTGGATGGGGGCTCCTACGAGCAGTACTTC.

This clone was observed a single time. DNA of the CDR3: TGTGCCAGCCGCGGGGCCTACCCGAACACCGGGGAGCTGTTTTTT. Its translation: CASRGAYPNTGELFF. The V call is TRBV2, the J call TRBJ2-2, with D maybe TRBD2 (6 bases). Germline V gives CDR1 SNHLY, CDR2 FYNNEI. This CDR3 spans 15 amino acids. V was cut by 8 bases and J by 0 bases, with 13 bases left in between.

The chain combines TRBV6-5 with TRBJ1-4; 8 bases line up with TRBD1. In germline, CDR1 is MNHEY, CDR2 SVGAGI. The CDR3 sequence is 15 residues long. V dropped 2 bases and J dropped 7; count of bases not matched to a gene: 6. DNA for the CDR3: TGTGCCAGCAGTTACGTGTCAGGGGGCAGTGAAAAACTGTTTTTT. Translated, it gives CASSYVSGGSEKLFF.

The chain couples TRBV9 to TRBJ1-1, with D unclear. This CDR3 comprises 14 residues. V lost 4 bases and J lost 8, with 18 bases in between. Per germline, CDR1 SGDLS and CDR2 YYNGEE. The CDR3 nucleotides are TGTGCCAGCAGCCCCACTGGGATGGGCAAAGAAGCTTTCTTT. Translation gives CASSPTGMGKEAFF.

The J gene is TRBJ2-1, the V gene TRBV5-8, with D tentatively TRBD2 (5 bases). V shed 3 bases and J shed 5 bases, with 9 bases lying between them. There are 13 residues in the CDR3. The germline CDR1 and CDR2 sequences are SGHTS and YDEGEE. The CDR3 is CASSSEVNNEQFF. The CDR3 bases are TGTGCCAGCAGCTCGGAGGTTAACAATGAGCAGTTCTTC.

The chain carries TRBV2 and TRBJ1-4; unclear D gene. This CDR3 spans 14 amino acids. Deletions cut 3 bases from V and 3 bases from J, with 8 bases between. Per the germline V gene, CDR1 is SNHLY and CDR2 is FYNNEI. In DNA, the CDR3 is TGTGCCAGCAGTGATAGGAACGCTAATGAAAAACTGTTTTTT. As protein: CASSDRNANEKLFF.

A few counts support this clone. The V call is TRBV28, the J call TRBJ1-5; possibly TRBD1 for D (5 bases). CDR3 size: 12 residues. Trimming left V 5 bases short and J 5 bases short, with 7 bases between. Germline CDR1 MDHEN, CDR2 SYDVKM. The CDR3 region is CASSRGYQPQHF. The CDR3 DNA is TGTGCCAGCAGTCGGGGGTATCAGCCCCAGCATTTT.

CDR3 DNA: TGTGCCAGCAGTTCTCAGACAGGGCGGTACGAGCAGTACTTC. The encoded protein is CASSSQTGRYEQYF. This chain connects TRBV28 to TRBJ2-7; 7 bases line up with TRBD1. With V trimmed by 4 bases and J by 4 bases, 7 bases remained unmatched. The CDR3 has 14 amino acids. The germline V gene has CDR1 MDHEN and CDR2 SYDVKM.

This rearrangement joins TRBV10-2 to TRBJ2-1; a possible D gene is TRBD1 (6 bases). Trimming cost V 5 bases and J 2 bases, with 7 bases left between them. Germline assignment: CDR1 WSHSY and CDR2 SAAADI. The length of the CDR3 is 13 residues. CDR3 in amino acids: CASSRTAYNEQFF. In DNA form, the CDR3 reads TGCGCCAGCAGTAGGACAGCCTACAATGAGCAGTTCTTC.

The rearrangement joins TRBV7-9 to TRBJ1-5; D possibly corresponds to TRBD1 (6 bases). This CDR3 has 15 residues. Deletions cut 1 base from V and 6 bases from J, with 13 bases between. CDR1 is SEHNR, CDR2 FQNEAQ, per germline (reference sequence). The CDR3 bases are TGTGCCAGCAGCTTAGGGACAGTGGGTATTCAGCCCCAGCATTTT. Amino acids: CASSLGTVGIQPQHF.

V is TRBV11-2 and J is TRBJ2-7; perhaps TRBD2 as D (6 bases). Looked up from germline, CDR1 is SGHAT and CDR2 is FQNNGV. V was pared by 0 bases and J by 4 bases, with 16 bases between. CDR3 length equals 16 residues. CDR3 bases: TGTGCCAGCAGCTTAGATACTAGCCTCCTGAGGTACGAGCAGTACTTC. Protein product: CASSLDTSLLRYEQYF.

This clone appeared a single time. The CDR3 DNA reads as TGTGCCAGCAGCCGTTTGGGACAGGGGAGGTCCCAAGAGACCCAGTACTTC. Its protein product is CASSRLGQGRSQETQYF. The V gene is TRBV7-9, the J gene TRBJ2-5, with TRBD1 matching 10 bases. The length of the CDR3 is 17 residues. Trimming removed 5 bases from V and 1 base from J; junction bases left unmatched: 10. Germline lookup yields CDR1 SEHNR and CDR2 FQNEAQ (reference sequence).

This chain links TRBV29-1 with TRBJ2-1, with TRBD2 identical over 11 bases. This CDR3 contains 14 residues. Per germline, CDR1 SQVTM and CDR2 ANQGSEA. The V segment lost 7 bases and the J segment 4 bases; nucleotides outside the gene matches: 6. The CDR3 nucleotides are TGCAGCGGGGTACTAGCGGGAGCGTACAATGAGCAGTTCTTC. Amino acids: CSGVLAGAYNEQFF.

This chain links TRBV19 with TRBJ1-2, with TRBD1 matching 8 bases. The CDR3 totals 16 residues. Germline CDR1 and CDR2: LNHDA and SQIVND (reference sequence). V shed 4 bases and J 7 bases; nucleotides not matched to a gene: 14. CDR3 amino acids: CASSTLTDRARGGYTF. CDR3 nucleotides: TGTGCCAGTAGTACCTTAACGGACAGGGCCCGCGGTGGCTACACCTTC.

As to this clone: The sample contains more than one DNA sequence encoding this CDR3. The genes are TRBV11-2 and TRBJ2-7; D is unresolved. The germline V and J ends were trimmed by 8 bases and 3 bases, with 5 bases remaining between them. The CDR3 consists of 10 residues. In germline, CDR1 is SGHAT, CDR2 FQNNGV. The CDR3 loop is CASSNYEQYF. The CDR3, as DNA: TGTGCCAGCTCGAACTACGAGCAGTACTTC.

About this clone itself: Distinct nucleotide sequences in the sample also encode this CDR3. V usage is TRBV11-2 and J usage is TRBJ2-7; no firm D call. CDR1 is SGHAT and CDR2 is FQNNGV in the germline V gene. Trimming pared 1 base from V and 7 bases from J, leaving 8 bases between. The CDR3 is 12 residues long. DNA for the CDR3: TGTGCCAGCAGCTTAGTCTCTAGGGAGCAGTACTTC. Its translation: CASSLVSREQYF.

A single count supports this clone. The J gene is TRBJ2-1, the V gene TRBV4-1; 8 bases match TRBD1. Germline CDR1 is MGHRA and CDR2 is YSYEKL. This CDR3 is 15 amino acids long. V dropped 4 bases and J dropped 3; count of bases not matched to a gene: 5. DNA of the CDR3: TGCGCCAGCAGCCGACTGGACAGGGACTACAATGAGCAGTTCTTC. It specifies CASSRLDRDYNEQFF.

The chain recombines TRBV7-3 with TRBJ2-5; the D call may be TRBD1 or TRBD2 (5 bases each). Germline V CDR1 and CDR2: SGHTA, FQGTGA. The CDR3 sequence is 13 residues long. Trimming took off 6 bases at V and 5 bases at J, with 13 bases between the two ends. The CDR3 DNA sequence: TGTGCCAGCAGGGCGATCGAGGGGGAGACCCAGTACTTC. Its protein product is CASRAIEGETQYF. Full variable domain (rest looked up from reference TRBV7-3 and TRBJ2-5): GAGVSQTPSNKVTEKGKYVELRCDPISGHTALYWYRQSLGQGPEFLIYFQGTGAADDSGLPNDRFFAVRPEGSVSTLKIQRTERGDSAVYLCASRAIEGETQYFGPGTRLLVL.

The chain carries TRBV28 and TRBJ2-2, with 11 bases matching TRBD2. Germline V lookup: CDR1 MDHEN, CDR2 SYDVKM. The CDR3 has 17 residues. V shed 6 bases, J shed 5 bases, and the junction held 11 bases outside the gene matches. The CDR3 DNA is TGTGCCAGCAGCCCAACTAGCGGGAGTCCGAGGACCGGGGAGCTGTTTTTT. Amino acids: CASSPTSGSPRTGELFF.

The J gene is TRBJ1-4, the V gene TRBV15; no firm D call. The CDR3 runs 13 residues. Looked up from germline, CDR1 is LNHNV and CDR2 is YYDKDF (reference sequence). Trimming cost V 1 base and J 8 bases, with 8 bases left between them. CDR3 protein: CATSRVQGEKLFF. As DNA, the CDR3 is TGTGCCACCAGCAGAGTACAAGGGGAAAAACTGTTTTTT.

The genes are TRBV2 and TRBJ2-2; D is uncertain. V lost 2 bases and J 5 bases, leaving 6 bases between the germline ends. The CDR3 spans 13 residues. Germline-derived CDR1 and CDR2 are SNHLY and FYNNEI. The CDR3 sequence is CASSERATGELFF. Written as DNA, the CDR3 is TGTGCCAGCAGTGAAAGGGCAACCGGGGAGCTGTTTTTT.